This entry lists 24 T cell receptor beta chains sequenced from one sample in a study of blood T cell repertoires in COVID-19. Data came from immunoSEQ multiplex PCR; TCRdb stores just in-frame clones and leaves some out. In the table there are about 270,000 clones, 85% to 90% of which are singletons. Source material: PBMCs or T cells enriched from blood (not recorded which). The source is a young woman who had recovered from COVID-19.

The chain has TRBV28 and TRBJ2-6; 7 bases are a match to TRBD2. Per germline, CDR1 MDHEN and CDR2 SYDVKM. Trimming at V came to 8 bases and at J to 2 bases, leaving 0 bases not matched to a gene. The CDR3 totals 13 residues. This chain's CDR3 is CASAGAGANVLTF. The CDR3 DNA reads TGTGCCAGCGCGGGGGCTGGGGCCAACGTCCTGACTTTC. Together with reference TRBV28 and TRBJ2-6, the CDR3 gives the full variable domain: DVKVTQSSRYLVKRTGEKVFLECVQDMDHENMFWYRQDPGLGLRLIYFSYDVKMKEKGDIPEGYSVSREKKERFSLILESASTNQTSMYLCASAGAGANVLTFGAGSRLTVL.

The chain has TRBV7-3 and TRBJ1-2; no clear D. The V gene lost 8 bases and the J gene lost 4 bases, with 14 bases spanning the gap. The V gene's germline CDR1 is SGHTA and CDR2 FQGTGA. The CDR3 sequence is 13 residues long. The CDR3 region is CASSDTPGYGYTF. The DNA for the CDR3 is TGTGCCAGCTCCGATACTCCCGGCTATGGCTACACCTTC.

This rearrangement joins TRBV15 to TRBJ1-2; D call uncertain. The CDR3 consists of 14 residues. Trimming pared 6 bases from V and 4 bases from J, leaving 15 bases between. Germline loops: CDR1 LNHNV, CDR2 YYDKDF (reference sequence). The CDR3 loop reads CATRQTGALYGYTF. The CDR3 nucleotides are TGTGCCACCAGGCAGACGGGAGCCCTCTATGGCTACACCTTC.

The chain employs TRBV21-1 and TRBJ1-6; the table's D call, TRBD1, was not checked against the DNA. TRBV21-1 is a pseudogene. This CDR3 comprises 16 residues. The CDR3 loop is CASSKVVGTENSPLHF. CDR3 in DNA: TGTGCCAGCAGCAAAGTAGTTGGGACAGAGAATTCACCCCTCCACTTT.

The V gene is TRBV7-8, the J gene TRBJ2-2; tentative D call: TRBD2 (5 bases). V lost 2 bases, J lost 5 bases, and 12 bases lay in between. Germline CDR1 and CDR2: SGHVS and FQNEAQ. The CDR3 contains 15 residues. This CDR3 reads CASSLSFRGTGELFF. The CDR3 coding sequence is TGTGCCAGCAGCTTAAGTTTCCGAGGGACCGGGGAGCTGTTTTTT.

The J gene is TRBJ2-4, the V gene TRBV5-6; D gene uncertain. From germline, CDR1 is SGHDT and CDR2 YYEEEE. The CDR3 spans 14 residues. The ends were cut back, 0 bases at V and 0 bases at J, with 4 bases in the middle. CDR3 protein: CASSLGLAKNIQYF. The CDR3 bases are TGTGCCAGCAGCTTGGGGCTAGCCAAAAACATTCAGTACTTC.

The rearrangement links TRBV19 to TRBJ2-3, with a tentative D call TRBD2 (7 bases). The V end lost 3 bases, the J end lost 1 base, and 26 bases lay between the germline ends. Germline CDR1 is LNHDA and CDR2 is SQIVND (reference sequence). CDR3 size: 20 residues. CDR3 sequence (DNA): TGTGCCAGTAGTATGAGGGGCGCGGGGGCCGTAGTCCGGGGCACAGATACGCAGTATTTT. The encoded protein is CASSMRGAGAVVRGTDTQYF.

The chain is built from TRBV30 and TRBJ1-4; perhaps TRBD1 as D (5 bases). Trimming left V 3 bases short and J 4 bases short, with 21 bases between. The CDR3 is 17 residues long. Germline CDR1 reads GTSNPN; CDR2 reads SVGIG (reference sequence). In nucleotides, the CDR3 is TGTGCCTGGAGAAGGGGCAGATGGTTGCATTTTAATGAAAAACTGTTTTTT. It translates to CAWRRGRWLHFNEKLFF.

CDR3: CASSFPGLEQFF. The DNA of the CDR3 is TGCGCCAGCAGCTTTCCGGGACTTGAGCAGTTCTTC. V usage is TRBV5-1 and J usage is TRBJ2-1; D is perhaps TRBD2 (6 bases). Trimming stripped 2 bases from V and 9 bases from J, with 9 bases between. Germline V gene lookup returns CDR1 SGHRS and CDR2 YFSETQ. CDR3 length equals 12 residues.

The sample holds one count of this clone. V usage is TRBV18 and J usage is TRBJ1-1; D is unresolved. CDR1 and CDR2 (germline): KGHSH, LQKENI. This CDR3 region has 17 residues. Trimming pared 3 bases from V and 0 bases from J, leaving 17 bases between. CDR3 sequence reads: CASSPWLMSGVNTEAFF. Written as DNA, the CDR3 is TGTGCCAGCTCACCGTGGCTAATGTCGGGAGTGAACACTGAAGCTTTCTTT.

This chain connects TRBV11-1 to TRBJ1-1; TRBD1 might be the D (5 bases). Trimming took 1 base from V and 3 from J, leaving 15 bases between them. The CDR3 is made up of 16 amino acids. Germline V lookup: CDR1 SGHAT, CDR2 FQDESV (reference sequence). CDR3 protein: CASSLEGRRGDTEAFF. The CDR3 coding sequence is TGTGCCAGCAGCTTAGAAGGCAGGAGGGGCGACACTGAAGCTTTCTTT.

J is TRBJ1-2 and V is TRBV20-1, with D unresolved. Germline V gene lookup returns CDR1 DFQATT and CDR2 SNEGSKA (reference sequence). The CDR3 is 9 amino acids. With 7 bases removed from V and 6 bases from J, the gap between germline ends came to 6 bases. CDR3 in DNA: TGCAGTGTGCCGGATGGCTACACCTTC. This codes for CSVPDGYTF.

The V and J genes are TRBV3-1 (or the pseudogene TRBV3-2) and TRBJ2-3; 11 bases are a match to TRBD2. This CDR3 region has 15 residues. Germline V gene lookup returns CDR1 LGHDT and CDR2 YNNKEL (reference sequence). Trimming took 3 bases from V and 6 from J; bases not matched to a gene: 5. CDR3 coding DNA: TGTGCCAGCAGCCAGCTCTGGACTAGCGGGGATACGCAGTATTTT. Amino acids: CASSQLWTSGDTQYF.

This chain's CDR3 is CASSFPGGAYNEQFF. The CDR3, as DNA: TGTGCCAGCAGTTTCCCAGGGGGCGCCTACAATGAGCAGTTCTTC. The rearrangement uses TRBV27 and TRBJ2-1; TRBD1 matches at 8 bases. CDR1 is MNHEY and CDR2 is SMNVEV in the germline V gene (reference sequence). J gave up 2 bases and V 3 bases, and 3 bases lay outside the gene matches. The CDR3 covers 15 residues.

The V and J genes are TRBV6-1 and TRBJ1-1; D unresolved. The CDR3 runs to 15 residues. Germline V lookup: CDR1 MNHNS, CDR2 SASEGT. V shed 2 bases and J shed 3 bases, with 13 bases lying between them. CDR3 region: CASSELRVGDTEAFF. In DNA form, the CDR3 reads TGTGCCAGCAGTGAACTGCGGGTTGGTGACACTGAAGCTTTCTTT.

The rearrangement joins TRBV15 to TRBJ1-1; D is possibly TRBD1 (6 bases). Germline loops: CDR1 LNHNV, CDR2 YYDKDF (reference sequence). The V end was cut by 3 bases, the J end by 5 bases, with 16 bases between. The CDR3 spans 15 residues. CDR3 coding DNA: TGTGCCACCAGCAGGGTCAGGGGTGGATGGACTGAAGCTTTCTTT. Encoded protein: CATSRVRGGWTEAFF.

A single count supports this clone. The V and J genes are TRBV3-1 (or the pseudogene TRBV3-2) and TRBJ2-3; 11 bases map to TRBD2. The CDR3 covers 16 residues. V lost 0 bases, J lost 5 bases, and 4 bases stayed unmatched. CDR1 and CDR2 (germline): LGHDT, YNNKEL (reference sequence). The CDR3 protein is CASSQDDTSGGDTQYF. CDR3 nucleotide sequence: TGTGCCAGCAGCCAAGATGATACTAGCGGGGGAGATACGCAGTATTTT.

The genes are TRBV18 and TRBJ2-5; 10 bases match TRBD2. The germline CDR1 and CDR2 sequences are KGHSH and LQKENI. V shed 0 bases, J shed 0 bases, and the junction held 1 base outside the gene matches. The CDR3 sequence is 16 residues long. CDR3 in DNA: TGTGCCAGCTCACCACCAACTAGCGGGGACCAAGAGACCCAGTACTTC. The encoded protein is CASSPPTSGDQETQYF.

This chain joins TRBV5-6 and TRBJ1-2; maybe TRBD1 (6 bases). The CDR3 has 16 amino acids. CDR1 and CDR2 (germline): SGHDT, YYEEEE. V was pared by 4 bases and J by 0 bases, with 16 bases between. CDR3 nucleotide sequence: TGTGCCAGCAGCCCAGGACAGCTTTCGTCTAACTATGGCTACACCTTC. Protein sequence: CASSPGQLSSNYGYTF.

This rearrangement joins TRBV7-9 to TRBJ1-1; maybe TRBD1 (6 bases). From germline, CDR1 is SEHNR and CDR2 FQNEAQ (reference sequence). The CDR3 is made up of 15 amino acids. Trimming removed 5 bases at V and 1 base at J, with 14 bases between. This CDR3 reads CASSTPGATNTEAFF. The CDR3 nucleotides read TGTGCCAGCAGCACCCCAGGGGCCACGAACACTGAAGCTTTCTTT.

This clone was found a few times. The chain employs TRBV5-1 and TRBJ2-7, with 7 bases fitting TRBD1. Looked up from germline, CDR1 is SGHRS and CDR2 is YFSETQ. The ends lost 0 bases at V and 4 bases at J; junction bases unmatched: 4. This CDR3 is built from 14 residues. The CDR3 sequence is CASSLGTGRYEQYF. Written as DNA, the CDR3 is TGCGCCAGCAGCTTGGGGACAGGACGGTACGAGCAGTACTTC.

A few counts support this clone. This rearrangement joins TRBV2 to TRBJ1-2; no definite D call. The CDR3 runs 11 residues. Germline loops: CDR1 SNHLY, CDR2 FYNNEI. V was pared by 8 bases and J by 7 bases, with 11 bases between. The CDR3 loop reads CASSPRVGYTF. The CDR3 DNA reads TGTGCCAGCTCGCCCCGGGTTGGCTACACCTTC.

Only one count was recorded for this clone. The rearrangement links TRBV5-4 to TRBJ2-1; the D gene is possibly TRBD2 (5 bases). Germline V lookup: CDR1 SGHNT, CDR2 YYREEE (reference sequence). Trimming took off 3 bases at V and 7 bases at J, with 20 bases between the two ends. The CDR3 runs 16 residues. Here the CDR3 reads CASSSPAGEGVNEQFF. For the CDR3, the DNA is TGTGCCAGCAGCTCGCCGGCGGGTGAAGGAGTTAATGAGCAGTTCTTC.

The rearrangement joins TRBV5-1 to TRBJ2-5; D is unresolved. CDR3 length: 14 residues. Looked up from germline, CDR1 is SGHRS and CDR2 is YFSETQ. Trimming left V 0 bases short and J 4 bases short, with 10 bases between. In DNA, the CDR3 is TGCGCCAGCAGCTTGGGCCCCACGGGAGAGACCCAGTACTTC. It translates to CASSLGPTGETQYF.